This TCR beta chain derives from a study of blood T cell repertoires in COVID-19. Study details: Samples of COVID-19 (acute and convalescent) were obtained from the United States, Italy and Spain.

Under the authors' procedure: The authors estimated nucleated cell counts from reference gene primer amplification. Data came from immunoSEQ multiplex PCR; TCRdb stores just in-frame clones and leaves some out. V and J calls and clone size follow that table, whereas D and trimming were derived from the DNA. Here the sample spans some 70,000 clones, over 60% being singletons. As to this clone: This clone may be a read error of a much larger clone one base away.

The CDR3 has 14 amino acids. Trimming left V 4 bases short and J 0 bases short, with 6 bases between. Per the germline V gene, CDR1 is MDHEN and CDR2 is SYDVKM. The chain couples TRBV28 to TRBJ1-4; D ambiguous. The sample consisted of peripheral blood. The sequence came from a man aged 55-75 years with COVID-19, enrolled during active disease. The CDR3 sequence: CASSSQSTNEKLFF. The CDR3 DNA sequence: TGTGCCAGCAGTTCACAGTCAACTAATGAAAAACTGTTTTTT. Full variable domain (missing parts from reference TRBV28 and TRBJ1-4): DVKVTQSSRYLVKRTGEKVFLECVQDMDHENMFWYRQDPGLGLRLIYFSYDVKMKEKGDIPEGYSVSREKKERFSLILESASTNQTSMYLCASSSQSTNEKLFFGSGTQLSVL.